These 16 T cell receptor beta chains share one sample of origin, sequenced in a study of T cell responses to AZD1222 COVID-19 vaccine (dated by TCRdb to the early 2020s). Library preparation employed the immunoSEQ multiplex PCR assay. The table comes from immuneACCESS by way of TCRdb, which keeps in-frame sequences with V and J called. Part of the clones is missing from these tables; in studies checked, under half for an unresolved V gene and the rest for unknown reasons. The sample table lists about 220,000 clones, under 95% of them with a count of one. Roughly 1% of the sample comes from the top ten. In the paper's terms, the time point label means: baseline before first vaccination. Taken with the paper, the label for treatment or condition translates to: meningococcal conjugate vaccine given as trial control. This material consisted of peripheral blood, taken on day 0 of MenACWY control vaccination. Source of these receptors: an adult in good health.

This clone was seen a single time. The CDR3 DNA follows: TGTGCCAGCAGCTTCGACAGGGGGGGCTACACCTTC. Translation: CASSFDRGGYTF. V is TRBV7-2 and J is TRBJ1-2; 9 bases match TRBD1. V dropped 3 bases and J dropped 8; count of bases not matched to a gene: 1. The germline CDR1 and CDR2 sequences are SGHTA and FQGNSA. CDR3 length: 12 residues.

The chain has TRBV6-6 and TRBJ1-1; possible D gene TRBD1, 6 bases. V lost 0 bases and J lost 6, with 14 bases in between. The V gene's germline CDR1 is MNHNY and CDR2 SVGAGI (reference sequence). This CDR3 is built from 15 residues. The CDR3 nucleotides read TGTGCCAGCAGTTACTCGAGTACAGGGCCGGCTGAAGCTTTCTTT. The encoded protein is CASSYSSTGPAEAFF.

The V and J genes are TRBV15 and TRBJ2-3; unclear D gene. The germline gives CDR1 LNHNV, CDR2 YYDKDF (reference sequence). V was shortened by 0 bases and J by 3 bases, with 10 bases between the two germline ends. This CDR3 has 15 residues. The CDR3 loop is CATSRDSFVTDTQYF. The CDR3 coding sequence is TGTGCCACCAGCAGAGATAGTTTTGTGACAGATACGCAGTATTTT.

The CDR3 coding sequence is TGTGCCAGCACTGGGGGTGGACCCAGAGAGACCCAGTACTTC. Translated, it gives CASTGGGPRETQYF. The gene calls are TRBV27 and TRBJ2-5, with D tentatively TRBD1 or TRBD2 (5 bases each). The V and J ends lost 7 bases and 4 bases respectively, with 16 bases between them. The CDR3 consists of 14 residues. Germline V CDR1 and CDR2: MNHEY, SMNVEV (reference sequence).

This rearrangement joins TRBV5-4 to TRBJ1-5; TRBD1 is a possible D gene (6 bases). This CDR3 has 15 amino acids. In germline, CDR1 is SGHNT, CDR2 YYREEE (reference sequence). The V and J ends lost 4 bases and 6 bases respectively, with 17 bases between them. CDR3 nucleotides: TGTGCCAGCAGCCCGGACGGGGGGGCAGGTCAGCCCCAGCATTTT. This gives the protein CASSPDGGAGQPQHF.

The V call is TRBV18, the J call TRBJ2-7; tentative D call: TRBD2 (6 bases). CDR1 and CDR2 (germline): KGHSH, LQKENI. The V end lost 3 bases, the J end lost 3 bases, and 9 bases lay between the germline ends. The CDR3 is 13 amino acids. The CDR3 DNA is TGTGCCAGCTCACCGGGACTTGACTACGAGCAGTACTTC. It encodes CASSPGLDYEQYF.

There are a few counts of this clone. The chain joins TRBV25-1 to TRBJ2-7; D gene unclear. Germline CDR1 is MGHDK and CDR2 is SYGVNS. This CDR3 region has 13 residues. V was clipped by 4 bases and J by 0 bases, with 7 bases between them. CDR3 nucleotides: TGTGCCAGCAGTGCTGCGGCCTCCTACGAGCAGTACTTC. Translated: CASSAAASYEQYF.

The chain combines TRBV6-5 with TRBJ2-2, with D possibly matching TRBD2 (6 bases). This CDR3 has 15 amino acids. The V end was cut by 5 bases, the J end by 0 bases, with 10 bases between. Germline V gives CDR1 MNHEY, CDR2 SVGAGI. The CDR3 sequence is CASSRLETNTGELFF. CDR3 DNA sequence: TGTGCCAGCAGTCGACTAGAAACGAACACCGGGGAGCTGTTTTTT.

The chain combines TRBV6-5 with TRBJ1-6; TRBD1 matches at 7 bases. This CDR3 has 15 amino acids. CDR1 MNHEY and CDR2 SVGAGI come from the germline V gene. V trimming: 6 bases; J trimming: 6 bases; junction bases outside the gene matches: 8. The CDR3 DNA reads TGTGCCAGCAGGACAGGGAATATGGGTAATTCACCCCTCCACTTT. Its translation is CASRTGNMGNSPLHF.

Only one count was recorded for this clone. In nucleotides, the CDR3 is TGTGCCAGCAGCTTAGCAGTCACGGGCGCAGATACGCAGTATTTT. It encodes CASSLAVTGADTQYF. The rearrangement joins TRBV7-8 to TRBJ2-3; D ambiguous. From germline, CDR1 is SGHVS and CDR2 FQNEAQ. V was clipped by 0 bases and J by 4 bases, with 11 bases between them. CDR3 length equals 15 residues. Full variable domain (rest looked up from reference TRBV7-8 and TRBJ2-3): GAGVSQSPRYKVAKRGQDVALRCDPISGHVSLFWYQQALGQGPEFLTYFQNEAQLDKSGLPSDRFFAERPEGSVSTLKIQRTQQEDSAVYLCASSLAVTGADTQYFGPGTRLTVL.

V is TRBV27 and J is TRBJ2-6, with 7 nucleotides matching TRBD1. The J segment lost 4 bases and the V segment lost 7 bases, leaving 7 bases of the junction unmatched. CDR3 length: 15 amino acids. Germline V gene sequence: CDR1 MNHEY, CDR2 SMNVEV (reference sequence). The CDR3 here is CASTDRVSGANVLTF. DNA for the CDR3: TGTGCCAGCACCGACAGGGTTTCCGGGGCCAACGTCCTGACTTTC.

This sequence joins TRBV5-1 and TRBJ1-2; 7 bases agree with TRBD1. Germline V CDR1 and CDR2: SGHRS, YFSETQ. The junction had 5 bases not matched to a gene; V was cut back by 2 bases and J by 7 bases. The CDR3 totals 13 residues. The CDR3 bases are TGCGCCAGCAGCTTAGAGGGGGCCTCTGGCTACACCTTC. This translates into CASSLEGASGYTF.

As to this clone: An end of the junction does not agree with germline; a read error may underlie this. The gene calls are TRBV15 and TRBJ1-2, with D possibly TRBD1 on 6 matching bases. The CDR3 sequence is 13 residues long. Germline values: CDR1 LNHNV, CDR2 YYDKDF (reference sequence). CDR3 DNA sequence: TGTGCCACCAGCAGAGATCATGTGGGGGCTATAGCCTTC. This codes for CATSRDHVGAIAF.

The J gene is TRBJ2-7, the V gene TRBV7-8; D tentatively reads TRBD1 or TRBD2 (5 bases each). The CDR3 has 16 residues. Trimming removed 1 base from V and 1 base from J, with 14 bases in between. Per the germline V gene, CDR1 is SGHVS and CDR2 is FQNEAQ. The CDR3 region has the DNA TGTGCCAGCAGCTTAGGGGTCGGGGCCGATTCCTACGAGCAGTACTTC. Translated, it gives CASSLGVGADSYEQYF.

V is TRBV30 and J is TRBJ2-2; 11 positions match TRBD2. CDR1 and CDR2 from the germline V gene are GTSNPN and SVGIG (reference sequence). This CDR3 region has 16 residues. V shed 3 bases, J shed 3 bases, and the junction held 6 bases outside the gene matches. CDR3: CAWSVELAGDTGELFF. DNA of the CDR3: TGTGCCTGGAGCGTGGAACTAGCGGGGGACACCGGGGAGCTGTTTTTT.

The gene calls are TRBV19 and TRBJ1-1; D call uncertain. CDR1 is LNHDA, CDR2 SQIVND, per germline (reference sequence). This CDR3 is built from 13 residues. Trimming stripped 6 bases from V and 1 base from J, with 9 bases between. The CDR3: CASSPAGNTEAFF. In DNA, the CDR3 is TGTGCCAGTAGCCCGGCGGGGAACACTGAAGCTTTCTTT. The variable domain in full, completed from reference TRBV19 and TRBJ1-1, reads DGGITQSPKYLFRKEGQNVTLSCEQNLNHDAMYWYRQDPGQGLRLIYYSQIVNDFQKGDIAEGYSVSREKKESFPLTVTSAQKNPTAFYLCASSPAGNTEAFFGQGTRLTVV.